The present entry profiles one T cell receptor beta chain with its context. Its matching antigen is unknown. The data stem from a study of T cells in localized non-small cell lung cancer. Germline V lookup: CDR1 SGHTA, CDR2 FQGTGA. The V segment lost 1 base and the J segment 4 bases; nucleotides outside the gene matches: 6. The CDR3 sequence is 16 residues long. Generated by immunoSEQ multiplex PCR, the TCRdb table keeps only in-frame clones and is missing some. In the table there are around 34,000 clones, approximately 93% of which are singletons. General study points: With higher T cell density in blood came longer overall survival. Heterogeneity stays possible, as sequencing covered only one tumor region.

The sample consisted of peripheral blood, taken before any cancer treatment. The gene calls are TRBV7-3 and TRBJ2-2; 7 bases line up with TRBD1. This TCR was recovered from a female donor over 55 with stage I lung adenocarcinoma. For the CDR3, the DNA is TGTGCCAGCAGCTTAATCTCGGCAGGGGGCACCGGGGAGCTGTTTTTT. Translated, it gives CASSLISAGGTGELFF.